This TCR beta chain was recovered during a study of T cell repertoires in cytomegalovirus infection. A word on this clonotype: Its antigen is not identified.

TCRdb used MiXCR to reprocess the reads, holding one entry per CDR3 protein. The table records over 250,000 distinct CDR3 sequences, 22% of them present only once. The CDR3 length is 13 residues. V was pared by 5 bases and J by 6 bases, with 9 bases of the junction left unmatched. Germline loops: CDR1 DFQATT, CDR2 SNEGSKA (reference sequence). The source was cultured PBMCs, collected from culture after CMV antigen stimulation. The V gene is TRBV20-1, the J gene TRBJ2-7; 8 bases map to TRBD2. The sequence derives from a human donor in good health (CMV status not recorded). Some clones in this sample may be carry-over from other donors' samples. CDR3 protein: CSAVGVAGFEQYV. CDR3 nucleotides: TGCAGTGCTGTGGGAGTAGCGGGATTCGAGCAGTACGTC.